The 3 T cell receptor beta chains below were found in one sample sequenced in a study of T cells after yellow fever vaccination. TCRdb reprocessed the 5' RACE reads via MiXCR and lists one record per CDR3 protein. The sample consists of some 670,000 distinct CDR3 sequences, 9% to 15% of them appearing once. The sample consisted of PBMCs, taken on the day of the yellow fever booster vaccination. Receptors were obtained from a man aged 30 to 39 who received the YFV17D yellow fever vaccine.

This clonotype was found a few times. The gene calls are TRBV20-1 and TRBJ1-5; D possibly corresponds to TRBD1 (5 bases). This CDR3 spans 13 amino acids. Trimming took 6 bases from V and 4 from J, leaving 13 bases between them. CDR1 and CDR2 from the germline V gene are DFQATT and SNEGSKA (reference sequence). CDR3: CSAADGGNQPQHF. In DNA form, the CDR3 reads TGCAGTGCCGCCGACGGGGGGAATCAGCCCCAGCATTTT.

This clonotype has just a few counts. In DNA form, the CDR3 reads TGCAGTGCTAGAGAGGCTAGCAGAACAGATACGCAGTATTTT. It encodes CSAREASRTDTQYF. The gene calls are TRBV20-1 and TRBJ2-3, with D possibly being TRBD2 (5 bases). The CDR3 length is 14 residues. The germline V and J ends were trimmed by 0 bases and 3 bases, with 10 bases remaining between them. The germline V gene encodes CDR1 DFQATT and CDR2 SNEGSKA (reference sequence).

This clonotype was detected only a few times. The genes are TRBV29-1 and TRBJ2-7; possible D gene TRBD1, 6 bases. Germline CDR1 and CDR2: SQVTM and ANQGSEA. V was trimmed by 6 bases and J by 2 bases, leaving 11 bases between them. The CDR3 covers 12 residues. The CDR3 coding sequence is TGCAGCGTACGGTCAGGGGCCTACGAGCAGTACTTC. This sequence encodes CSVRSGAYEQYF.